This T cell receptor beta chain was sequenced during a study of Tregs in tolerant kidney transplant recipients (dated by TCRdb to between 2017 and 2020). General notes on the study: The study used TCRbeta sequencing to identify donor-specific regulatory T cells before combined kidney and bone marrow transplantation, then tracked those cells after transplant. In a few healthy controls, several methods of expanding Tregs specific for an allogeneic donor were compared by TCRbeta repertoire sequencing. Study-level results and caveats: Because only a small number of patients were included, the study had limitations, and the results will need to be validated in larger populations as well as under other immunosuppression protocols. The most biologically relevant and donor-specific TCRbeta repertoire appeared to be identified by expanding Tregs with activated donor B cells. Biological reproducibility was not examined directly, but technical replication error appeared to be minimal.

Genomic DNA was extracted from sorted cells with the QIAGEN DNeasy Blood and Tissue Kit for TCRbeta CDR3 sequencing. Through immunoSEQ, high-throughput TCRbeta CDR3 sequencing was done commercially, including PCR amplification with internal controls and bias correction. The paper's data handling went like this. A unique productive TCRbeta sequence was defined by the CDR3 nucleotide sequence when primers matched, and otherwise by the CDR3 amino acid sequence together with the Vbeta and Jbeta genes. To correct sorting error, sequences shared between sorted populations at a frequency ratio of 2:1 or less were removed; the rest were assigned to the higher population. A sequence counted as donor-reactive if, in CFSE-low cells, the sequence had a frequency of at least 0.01% and was expanded at least 5-fold compared with unstimulated cells. Repertoire divergence was quantified by Jensen-Shannon divergence calculated from the top 100 TCRbeta sequences ranked by frequency. When a sample had multiple sequencing runs, each run was corrected for sorting error separately and the runs were then pooled. The table was pulled from immuneACCESS by TCRdb, which kept in-frame rearrangements only. Such tables lose some clones; where checked, under half of the loss comes from unresolved V genes, and the rest has no known cause. V and J calls and clone size are those listed in that table; D and trimming were worked out from the DNA. For this sample the table gives around 52,000 clones, of which around 83% were detected only once. The ten largest account for about 5% of the sample.

As concerns this clone: Its binding antigen is unknown. Per-base quality was not reported, and no clone a single base away is much larger than it.

The germline V gene specifies SGDLS as CDR1 and YYNGEE as CDR2. Its CDR3 holds 16 amino acids, cysteine through phenylalanine. Only the CDR3 region is kept as DNA, spanning 48 bases read in frame from base 1. V has 1 base trimmed and J has 7 bases trimmed; junction bases matching no gene number 8. Thawed PBMCs were FACS-sorted into unstimulated Tregs (CD4+CD25+CD127-), CD4+ non-Tregs (CD4+CD25-), CD4 cells and CD8 cells. Blood from healthy controls was obtained either as purchased buffy coats or from healthy volunteers. Healthy control blood was separated into PBMCs by Ficoll density gradient and cryopreserved, and patient PBMCs were collected both before and after transplant.

Sequencing was carried out using CD4+ T cells from blood. This clonotype originated in a human donor in good health. The chain couples TRBV9 to TRBJ2-1; the central 10 bases match TRBD1. The sequenced DNA is TGTGCCAGCAGCGTACTTCCGGGACAGGGGTGGAATGAGCAGTTCTTC. This translates into CASSVLPGQGWNEQFF.